A single sample is the source of the 14 T cell receptor beta chains below, sequenced in a study of shared clonotypes between healthy human individuals. Only in-frame clones appear in the TCRdb table, and some are missing; sequencing was by immunoSEQ multiplex PCR. The sample contains about 490,000 clones, 79% of which appear only once. The material sequenced was PBMCs. The source is a middle-aged woman in good health. Some clones in this sample may be carry-over from other donors' samples.

V usage is TRBV5-6 and J usage is TRBJ2-3, with a possible D match to TRBD2 (6 bases). From germline, CDR1 is SGHDT and CDR2 YYEEEE. The CDR3 totals 14 residues. V shed 4 bases and J shed 3 bases, with 12 bases lying between them. Here the CDR3 reads CASSMGGWTDTQYF. For the CDR3, the DNA is TGTGCCAGCAGCATGGGAGGTTGGACAGATACGCAGTATTTT.

J is TRBJ1-5 and V is TRBV28; D may be TRBD1 (5 bases). Germline-derived CDR1 and CDR2 are MDHEN and SYDVKM. V dropped 7 bases and J dropped 0 bases, with 19 bases sitting between them. The CDR3 runs to 17 residues. The CDR3 is CASTSTGELASNQPQHF. CDR3 sequence (DNA): TGTGCCAGCACCTCTACGGGGGAGCTGGCTAGCAATCAGCCCCAGCATTTT.

The chain recombines TRBV27 with TRBJ2-7; TRBD2 matches 7 bases. Trimming at V came to 3 bases and at J to 0 bases, leaving 5 bases not matched to a gene. The CDR3 has 15 residues. CDR1 and CDR2 (germline): MNHEY, SMNVEV (reference sequence). The CDR3 is CASSFASGASYEQYF. The CDR3 region has the DNA TGTGCCAGCAGTTTCGCCAGCGGGGCCTCCTACGAGCAGTACTTC.

DNA for the CDR3: TGTGCCAGCTCACCTGAGTTAGGGAATGAGCAGTTCTTC. Translation: CASSPELGNEQFF. This sequence joins TRBV18 and TRBJ2-1; no definite D call. Trimming left V 3 bases short and J 7 bases short, with 10 bases between. Germline V gene sequence: CDR1 KGHSH, CDR2 LQKENI. This CDR3 region has 13 residues.

This clone has just a few counts. The rearrangement links TRBV29-1 to TRBJ2-2, with 7 bases fitting TRBD2. Per germline, CDR1 SQVTM and CDR2 ANQGSEA. CDR3 length: 12 residues. V lost 6 bases, J lost 6 bases, and 4 bases stayed unmatched. The CDR3 DNA reads TGCAGCGTCCACGGACTAGCCGGGGAGCTGTTTTTT. It is translated as CSVHGLAGELFF.

The V gene is TRBV28, the J gene TRBJ1-5, with 7 positions matching TRBD1. In germline, CDR1 is MDHEN, CDR2 SYDVKM. V lost 4 bases to trimming and J lost 9 bases; unmatched junction nucleotides: 3. CDR3 length: 12 amino acids. The CDR3 spells CASSSQGLPQHF. The DNA for the CDR3 is TGTGCCAGCAGTTCACAGGGGCTGCCCCAGCATTTT.

On this clone: It is unclear where the CDR3 begins or ends on the DNA, so no DNA is shown, and the CDR3 is as TCRdb lists it. V is TRBV12-2 and J is TRBJ2-3; the table's D call of TRBD2 was not tested on the DNA. TRBV12-2 is flagged as a pseudogene. 16 amino acids form the CDR3, both terminal residues included. CDR3 loop: CASRRVAGGITDTQYF.

The chain employs TRBV5-4 and TRBJ1-2, with 10 bases fitting TRBD1. The V segment lost 2 bases and the J segment 4 bases; nucleotides outside the gene matches: 5. This CDR3 spans 15 amino acids. Germline V gene data show CDR1 as SGHNT and CDR2 as YYREEE (reference sequence). DNA of the CDR3: TGTGCCAGCAGCTTTCCGGGACAGGGGTCCTATGGCTACACCTTC. Its translation: CASSFPGQGSYGYTF. Combining the CDR3 with reference TRBV5-4 and TRBJ1-2 gives the whole variable domain ETGVTQSPTHLIKTRGQQVTLRCSSQSGHNTVSWYQQALGQGPQFIFQYYREEENGRGNFPPRFSGLQFPNYSSELNVNALELDDSALYLCASSFPGQGSYGYTFGSGTRLTVV.

This rearrangement joins TRBV19 to TRBJ2-3; 14 bases are shared with TRBD2. CDR1 is LNHDA and CDR2 is SQIVND in the germline V gene (reference sequence). This CDR3 contains 18 residues. The V gene end was trimmed by 6 bases and the J gene end by 1 base; junction bases not matched to a gene: 9. The DNA for the CDR3 is TGTGCCAGTAGCCTAGGACTAGCGGGAGGCGGCCGCACAGATACGCAGTATTTT. It encodes CASSLGLAGGGRTDTQYF. Supplemented by reference TRBV19 and TRBJ2-3, the full variable domain reads DGGITQSPKYLFRKEGQNVTLSCEQNLNHDAMYWYRQDPGQGLRLIYYSQIVNDFQKGDIAEGYSVSREKKESFPLTVTSAQKNPTAFYLCASSLGLAGGGRTDTQYFGPGTRLTVL.

The chain uses TRBV25-1 and TRBJ2-3; TRBD1 matches at 8 bases. Germline V CDR1 and CDR2: MGHDK, SYGVNS. V was clipped by 8 bases and J by 2 bases; unmatched bases: 3. The CDR3 covers 13 residues. This chain's CDR3 is CASADRATDTQYF. The DNA for the CDR3 is TGTGCCAGCGCGGACAGGGCCACAGATACGCAGTATTTT. The whole variable domain, remainder taken from reference TRBV25-1 and TRBJ2-3, is EADIYQTPRYLVIGTGKKITLECSQTMGHDKMYWYQQDPGMELHLIHYSYGVNSTEKGDLSSESTVSRIRTEHFPLTLESARPSHTSQYLCASADRATDTQYFGPGTRLTVL.

The chain combines TRBV19 with TRBJ1-2; D gene ambiguous. V lost 3 bases to trimming and J lost 4 bases, with 9 bases between them. This CDR3 is built from 13 residues. Germline loops: CDR1 LNHDA, CDR2 SQIVND (reference sequence). CDR3 protein: CASSIPQSYGYTF. Here the CDR3 DNA reads TGTGCCAGTAGTATCCCACAGTCCTATGGCTACACCTTC.

CDR3 protein: CASSLTIAGSSYNEQFF. The CDR3 DNA reads TGTGCCAGCAGCCTTACAATAGCGGGGAGCTCCTACAATGAGCAGTTCTTC. V and J are TRBV7-2 and TRBJ2-1, with 8 bases aligning to TRBD2. The V segment lost 5 bases and the J segment 0 bases; nucleotides outside the gene matches: 9. Germline CDR1 and CDR2: SGHTA and FQGNSA. The CDR3 is 17 amino acids.

The V call is TRBV6-1, the J call TRBJ1-5; D is undetermined. V was shortened by 4 bases and J by 3 bases, with 10 bases between the two germline ends. Germline V gene lookup returns CDR1 MNHNS and CDR2 SASEGT. The CDR3 runs to 14 residues. The CDR3 reads CASSVELNNQPQHF. CDR3 sequence (DNA): TGTGCCAGCAGTGTAGAACTTAACAATCAGCCCCAGCATTTT.

The rearrangement links TRBV10-3 to TRBJ2-3; D is unclear. V gave up 5 bases and J gave up 1 base, with 13 bases separating them. The CDR3 runs 15 residues. Germline V gives CDR1 ENHRY, CDR2 SYGVKD. CDR3 residues: CAISTTMYGTDTQYF. CDR3 in DNA: TGTGCCATCAGTACGACAATGTATGGCACAGATACGCAGTATTTT.